This TCR beta chain appears in the sequencing data of a study of CD8 T cells in ankylosing spondylitis. Findings and caveats of the study: From matched ankylosing spondylitis synovial fluid, disease-linked clones were reportedly recovered at significantly enriched levels.

A remark on this clonotype: Its antigen is currently unknown.

This CDR3 contains 16 residues. With 5 bases clipped from V and 2 bases from J, the junction kept 12 bases outside the gene matches. CDR1 SGHRS and CDR2 YFSETQ come from the germline V gene. MiXCR, applied by TCRdb to the 5' RACE reads, yields one record per CDR3 protein. The sample yields about 130,000 distinct CDR3 sequences, 6.5% to 9% seen once. This chain connects TRBV5-1 to TRBJ1-2; 7 positions match TRBD1. The sequence was obtained from a male donor with ankylosing spondylitis or in good health (not recorded which). The sequenced sample consisted of blood, either unsorted or a sorted T cell fraction (not recorded which). This CDR3 is CASSLIIGTVNYGYTF. Written as DNA, the CDR3 is TGCGCCAGCAGTTTGATAATTGGGACAGTGAACTATGGCTACACCTTC.